The source of this T cell receptor beta chain is a study of cytomegalovirus exposure and HLA in healthy donors. Overall study results and limits: Some public TCRs appeared in many individuals, while most sequences were rare. The only immune exposure information that was available was CMV serostatus.

CDR3 length: 18 residues. After removal of 0 bases from V and 5 bases from J, the junction contained 10 bases not matched to a gene. The germline CDR1 and CDR2 sequences are WNHNN and SYGVQD (reference sequence). Remarks on this clone: Its matching antigen is unknown.

Primers included in the PCR were 60 Vbeta and 13 Jbeta primers. Some clones are missing from TCRdb's copy, which holds only in-frame ones; the method was immunoSEQ multiplex PCR. The data show almost 90,000 clones, approximately 81% seen once. The origin of this receptor is a man aged 40-49 years in good health and CMV-seropositive. The chain recombines TRBV10-1 with TRBJ2-5, with 12 bases that match TRBD2. Sequenced material: PBMCs. The CDR3 reads CASSESKTSGGLRETQYF. CDR3 DNA: TGCGCCAGCAGTGAGTCTAAGACTAGCGGGGGCCTGCGGGAGACCCAGTACTTC.